This T cell receptor beta chain appears in the sequencing data of a study of T cells in Graves' hyperthyroidism and ophthalmopathy. J was trimmed by 3 bases and V by 4 bases; bases with no gene match: 5. The CDR3 length is 16 residues. Per the germline V gene, CDR1 is LNHNV and CDR2 is YYDKDF (reference sequence). This clonotype has ten or more counts. As yet, its antigen is unknown. Regions amplified from RNA transcripts were the TCR beta CDR3 regions. The study used the HTBI primer set for a first-round RT-PCR of the TCR CDR3. TCRdb recomputed calls from the multiplex PCR reads with MiXCR, one row per CDR3 protein. The repertoire includes around 540,000 distinct CDR3 sequences, about 45% of them detected once, and about 7.8% sits in the top ten. Graves' hyperthyroidism showing no ophthalmopathy progression within 18 months was considered stable. Study results and caveats: Stable hyperthyroidism was separated from ophthalmopathy by a model based on 13 V-J features.

Sequencing input: peripheral blood or thyroid tissue (not recorded which). This TCR was sampled from a woman aged 18-29 years with Graves' hyperthyroidism. The rearrangement uses TRBV15 and TRBJ2-7, with TRBD2 matching over 14 bases. CDR3 sequence reads: CATSNLGLAGGYEQYF. DNA of the CDR3: TGTGCCACCAGCAACCTAGGACTAGCGGGAGGCTACGAGCAGTACTTC.